This T cell receptor (beta chain) was observed in a study of control samples from healthy donors and cancer patients. In germline, CDR1 is MNHEY, CDR2 SMNVEV (reference sequence). The length of the CDR3 is 19 residues. The junction had 9 bases not matched to a gene; V was cut back by 4 bases and J by 0 bases. The repertoire was sequenced with immunoSEQ multiplex PCR; TCRdb's copy has only in-frame clones and lacks some. Counted here are 120,000 or so clones, about 90% occurring once; the ten biggest clones make up over 2.5%. The sample comprised blood. The chain employs TRBV27 and TRBJ1-4, with TRBD1 matching over 12 bases. This clonotype was obtained from a man aged 60 to 69 in good health. This CDR3 is CASSSRRDRGRATNEKLFF. As DNA, the CDR3 is TGTGCCAGCAGTTCCCGACGGGACAGGGGGCGTGCAACTAATGAAAAACTGTTTTTT.